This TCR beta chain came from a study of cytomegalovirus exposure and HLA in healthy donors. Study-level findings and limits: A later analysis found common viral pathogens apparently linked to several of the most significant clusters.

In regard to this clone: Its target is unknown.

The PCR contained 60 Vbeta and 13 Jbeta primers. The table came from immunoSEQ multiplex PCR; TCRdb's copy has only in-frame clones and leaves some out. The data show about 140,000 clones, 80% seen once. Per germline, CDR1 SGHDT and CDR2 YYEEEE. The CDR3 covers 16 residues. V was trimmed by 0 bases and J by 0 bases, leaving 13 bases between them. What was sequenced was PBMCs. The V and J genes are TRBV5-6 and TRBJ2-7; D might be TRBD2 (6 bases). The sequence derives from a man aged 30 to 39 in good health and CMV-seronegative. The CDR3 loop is CASSLVPGDFSYEQYF. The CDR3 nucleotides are TGTGCCAGCAGCTTGGTTCCGGGGGACTTCTCCTACGAGCAGTACTTC.